A selection of T cell receptor beta chains follows, all from one sample in a study of shared clonotypes between healthy human individuals. Some clones are missing from TCRdb's copy, which holds only in-frame ones; the method was immunoSEQ multiplex PCR. Of around 600,000 clones listed, roughly 96% were seen once; the top ten hold 0.11%. The sequencing input was naive CD8+ T cells sorted from blood. The receptor set was obtained from a woman in her twenties or thirties in good health. Both conserved end residues are part of each CDR3. D genes are given only for firm matches. Rows give clone size only sometimes, using once, few, many, or a class for an expanded clone.

CDR3aa | CDR3nt | d_gene | j_gene | abundance | v_gene
CSVVRETQYF | TGCAGCGTTGTAAGAGAGACCCAGTACTTC | - | TRBJ2-5 | - | TRBV29-1
CASSQERWTGGENIQYF | TGTGCCAGCAGCCAAGAGAGGTGGACAGGGGGTGAAAACATTCAGTACTTC | TRBD1 | TRBJ2-4 | - | TRBV4-2
CASSTRGLPTHSGNTIYF | TGTGCCAGCAGCACTAGGGGGCTACCCACACACTCTGGAAACACCATATATTTT | TRBD1 | TRBJ1-3 | - | TRBV5-4
CASSLIGWREDPEQYF | TGTGCCAGCAGCTTAATCGGCTGGCGGGAGGATCCCGAGCAGTACTTC | TRBD2 | TRBJ2-7 | - | TRBV13
CASSIVGGYNQPQHF | TGTGCCAGTAGTATTGTTGGAGGGTACAATCAGCCCCAGCATTTT | - | TRBJ1-5 | - | TRBV19
CATSSFRAAPGELFF | TGTGCCACCAGCAGCTTCAGGGCGGCCCCCGGGGAGCTGTTTTTT | - | TRBJ2-2 | - | TRBV15
CASSVAGGGWTQYF | TGTGCCAGCAGCGTAGCTGGGGGGGGATGGACCCAGTACTTC | TRBD2 | TRBJ2-5 | - | TRBV9
CASSYKGTTEAFF | TGTGCCAGCAGTTATAAGGGGACCACTGAAGCTTTCTTT | - | TRBJ1-1 | - | TRBV6-5
CASSLYGDMGKLFF | TGTGCCAGCAGTTTATATGGGGATATGGGAAAACTGTTTTTT | - | TRBJ1-4 | - | TRBV27
CASSPRQTLGDEQYF | TGTGCCAGCAGCCCCCGACAGACCCTCGGCGACGAGCAGTACTTC | - | TRBJ2-7 | - | TRBV7-9
CASSLGGGVPGSSNQPQHF | TGTGCCAGCAGCCTAGGGGGCGGGGTTCCGGGTTCTAGCAATCAGCCCCAGCATTTT | TRBD1 | TRBJ1-5 | - | TRBV28
CSVEDGESTYNEQFF | TGCAGCGTTGAAGATGGCGAGAGCACCTACAATGAGCAGTTCTTC | - | TRBJ2-1 | - | TRBV29-1
CASGKWGASTEAFF | TGTGCCAGCGGGAAGTGGGGGGCGAGCACTGAAGCTTTCTTT | - | TRBJ1-1 | - | TRBV13
CASNSPGTRAENEQFF | TGTGCCAGCAACTCACCCGGGACTAGGGCCGAAAATGAGCAGTTCTTC | TRBD2 | TRBJ2-1 | - | TRBV27
CAWSTGFYEQYF | TGTGCCTGGAGTACAGGGTTCTACGAGCAGTACTTC | - | TRBJ2-7 | - | TRBV30
CASSNPGGPGNEQFF | TGTGCCAGTAGTAACCCGGGAGGGCCAGGGAATGAGCAGTTCTTC | TRBD2 | TRBJ2-1 | - | TRBV19
CASSQEVQGLDEKLFF | TGCGCCAGCAGCCAAGAGGTTCAGGGGTTGGATGAAAAACTGTTTTTT | - | TRBJ1-4 | - | TRBV4-1
CASSEYSNQPQHF | TGTGCCAGCAGCGAGTATAGCAATCAGCCCCAGCATTTT | - | TRBJ1-5 | - | TRBV2
CASSQELAFSYNEQFF | TGTGCCAGCAGCCAGGAACTAGCATTCTCCTACAATGAGCAGTTCTTC | - | TRBJ2-1 | - | TRBV14
CASSFGQGSLEQYF | TGTGCCAGCAGCTTTGGCCAGGGGAGCCTCGAGCAGTACTTC | - | TRBJ2-7 | - | TRBV7-9
CASSVLAGASGNEQFF | TGTGCCAGCAGTGTACTAGCGGGCGCTTCAGGCAATGAGCAGTTCTTC | TRBD2 | TRBJ2-1 | - | TRBV6-1
CASSQVPTSGSRWDTQYF | TGCGCCAGCAGCCAAGTGCCGACTAGCGGGAGTCGATGGGATACGCAGTATTTT | TRBD2 | TRBJ2-3 | - | TRBV4-1
CASSPGLRTDTQYF | TGTGCCAGCAGCCCAGGACTCCGAACAGATACGCAGTATTTT | - | TRBJ2-3 | - | TRBV13
CASRAAAFGGYTF | TGTGCCAGTAGGGCCGCCGCGTTTGGTGGCTACACCTTC | - | TRBJ1-2 | - | TRBV19
CASSGRDVGGYGYTF | TGTGCCAGCAGCGGGCGGGACGTCGGGGGTTATGGCTACACCTTC | - | TRBJ1-2 | once | TRBV9
CASGRDRGRGSTEAFF | TGTGCCAGTGGGCGGGACAGGGGAAGAGGGTCGACTGAAGCTTTCTTT | TRBD1 | TRBJ1-1 | - | TRBV19
CASSEAVSGYEQYF | TGTGCCAGCAGTGAAGCAGTTAGCGGCTACGAGCAGTACTTC | - | TRBJ2-7 | - | TRBV6-1
CASMGVGGEQFF | TGTGCCAGCATGGGAGTTGGGGGTGAGCAGTTCTTC | - | TRBJ2-1 | - | TRBV2
CASSKKRTGNTGELFF | TGTGCCAGTAGTAAAAAGAGGACAGGGAACACCGGGGAGCTGTTTTTT | TRBD1 | TRBJ2-2 | - | TRBV19
CASSSGTAGEQYF | TGTGCCAGCAGTTCCGGGACAGCGGGCGAGCAGTACTTC | - | TRBJ2-7 | - | TRBV28
CASSIGGRWTQYF | TGTGCCAGTAGTATCGGGGGGCGGTGGACCCAGTACTTC | - | TRBJ2-5 | - | TRBV19
CASSYGDNEQFF | TGTGCCAGCAGTTACGGGGACAATGAGCAGTTCTTC | - | TRBJ2-1 | - | TRBV6-5
CASSLEAQYVGTGELFF | TGCGCCAGCAGCTTGGAGGCACAGTATGTTGGGACCGGGGAGCTGTTTTTT | - | TRBJ2-2 | - | TRBV5-1
CASSHGTGYPNTEAFF | TGCGCCAGCAGCCACGGGACAGGGTACCCGAACACTGAAGCTTTCTTT | TRBD1 | TRBJ1-1 | few | TRBV4-1
CASSEILGSTNEKLFF | TGTGCCAGCAGTGAGATTCTCGGGTCGACTAATGAAAAACTGTTTTTT | - | TRBJ1-4 | - | TRBV2
CATSEGAEQYF | TGCGCCACGAGTGAGGGGGCAGAGCAGTACTTC | TRBD1 | TRBJ2-7 | - | TRBV10-3
CASSVEGASNYEQYF | TGTGCCAGCAGCGTAGAGGGGGCTTCAAACTACGAGCAGTACTTC | TRBD1 | TRBJ2-7 | - | TRBV9
CASSLSYEQYF | TGTGCCAGCAGCTTAAGCTACGAGCAGTACTTC | - | TRBJ2-7 | - | TRBV7-9
CASSAGLVYEQYF | TGTGCCAGCAGTGCTGGGCTAGTCTACGAGCAGTACTTC | - | TRBJ2-7 | - | TRBV5-6
CASGLVQGSGNTIYF | TGTGCTAGTGGTTTGGTGCAAGGTAGTGGAAACACCATATATTTT | - | TRBJ1-3 | - | TRBV12-5
CASSYGAGGGTEAFF | TGTGCCAGCAGTTACGGGGCAGGGGGTGGCACTGAAGCTTTCTTT | TRBD1 | TRBJ1-1 | - | TRBV6-5
CVSLGLPGELFF | TGTGTCAGCCTGGGACTTCCCGGGGAGCTGTTTTTT | - | TRBJ2-2 | - | TRBV7-9
CASKGQHNEKLFF | TGTGCCAGCAAGGGACAGCATAATGAAAAACTGTTTTTT | TRBD1 | TRBJ1-4 | - | TRBV2
CARRHSENTGELFF | TGCGCCAGAAGACATTCAGAGAACACCGGGGAGCTGTTTTTT | - | TRBJ2-2 | - | TRBV10-1